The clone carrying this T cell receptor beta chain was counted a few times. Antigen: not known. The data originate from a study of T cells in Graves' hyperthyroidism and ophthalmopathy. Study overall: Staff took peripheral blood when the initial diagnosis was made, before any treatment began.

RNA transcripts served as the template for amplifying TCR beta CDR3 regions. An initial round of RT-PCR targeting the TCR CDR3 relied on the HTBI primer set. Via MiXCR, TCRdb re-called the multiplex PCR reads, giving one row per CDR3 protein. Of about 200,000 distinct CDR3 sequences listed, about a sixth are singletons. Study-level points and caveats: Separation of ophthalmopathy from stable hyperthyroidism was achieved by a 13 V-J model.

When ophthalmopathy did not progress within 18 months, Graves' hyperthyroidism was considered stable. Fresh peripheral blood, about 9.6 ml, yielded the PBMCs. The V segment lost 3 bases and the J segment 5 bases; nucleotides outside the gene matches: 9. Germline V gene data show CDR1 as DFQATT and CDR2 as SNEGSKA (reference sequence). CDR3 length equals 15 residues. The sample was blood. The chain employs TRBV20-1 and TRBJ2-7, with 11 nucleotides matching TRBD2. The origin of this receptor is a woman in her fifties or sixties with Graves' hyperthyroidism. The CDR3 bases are TGCAGTGCTAGTCCCACTAGCGGGAGTTTCAACGAGCAGTACTTC. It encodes CSASPTSGSFNEQYF.